A single T cell receptor beta chain is shown here with its context. This specimen comes from a study of blood T cell repertoires in COVID-19. About the research overall: Specimens from acute and convalescent COVID-19 originated in the United States, Italy and Spain. In each case, the material was cDNA or gDNA derived from T cells, B-cell-depleted T cells, or PBMCs.

Germline assignment: CDR1 SGHRS and CDR2 YFSETQ. V lost 4 bases to trimming and J lost 2 bases, with 15 bases between them. The CDR3 is 15 residues long. Authors' analysis steps: Estimation of nucleated cell counts relied on the amplification of reference gene primers. This table comes from immunoSEQ multiplex PCR, and its TCRdb copy is limited to in-frame clones, with some not included. V, J and clone size derive from that table, while D and trimming were established from the DNA sequence. The data hold some 85,000 clones, with roughly 87% observed a single time. The sequenced sample was peripheral blood. This receptor was obtained from a middle-aged man with acute or convalescent COVID-19. V gene TRBV5-1 combines with J gene TRBJ2-5, with D perhaps matching TRBD1 (5 bases). CDR3 amino acids: CASSASLRDQETQYF. The DNA of the CDR3 is TGCGCCAGCAGCGCATCCCTCAGGGATCAAGAGACCCAGTACTTC.